A selection of T cell receptor beta chains follows, all from one sample in a study of CD8 T cells in ankylosing spondylitis. TCRdb re-analysed the 5' RACE reads in MiXCR, keeping a single row per CDR3 protein. The sample includes fewer than 200,000 distinct CDR3 sequences, 9.8% of them seen just once. Sequencing was done on a sample of blood, either unsorted or a sorted T cell fraction (not recorded which). Every receptor here comes from a female donor with ankylosing spondylitis or in good health (not recorded which). The CDR3 runs from the conserved cysteine through the conserved F or W. A D gene is named only where the DNA matches it firmly. Not every row has a clone size; where given, it reads once, few, many or a size class.

v_call: TRBV6-2/TRBV6-3
j_call: TRBJ2-1
d_call: .
clone_size: .
cdr3_nt: TGTGCCAGCAGCTTTATCAATGAGCAGTTCTTC
cdr3_aa: CASSFINEQFF

v_call: TRBV13
j_call: TRBJ1-1
d_call: .
clone_size: .
cdr3_nt: TGTGCCAGCAGCTTGAGGGCTGAAGCTTTCTTT
cdr3_aa: CASSLRAEAFF

v_call: TRBV27
j_call: TRBJ2-6
d_call: .
clone_size: .
cdr3_nt: TGTGCCAGCAGTTTAAACCGTCGAGGGGCCAACGTCCTGACTTTC
cdr3_aa: CASSLNRRGANVLTF

v_call: TRBV20-1
j_call: TRBJ2-1
d_call: TRBD2
clone_size: .
cdr3_nt: TGCAGTGCTAGACCTCTAGCGGGGGCCTACAATGAGCAGTTCTTC
cdr3_aa: CSARPLAGAYNEQFF

v_call: TRBV4-3
j_call: TRBJ2-2
d_call: TRBD1
clone_size: many
cdr3_nt: TGCGCCAGCAGCTTAGGGACAGGTTTGGGAACCGGGGAGCTGTTTTTT
cdr3_aa: CASSLGTGLGTGELFF

v_call: TRBV6-5
j_call: TRBJ2-4
d_call: TRBD1
clone_size: few
cdr3_nt: TGTGCCAGCAGTTCACCAGGGGGCGCGTACATTCAGTACTTC
cdr3_aa: CASSSPGGAYIQYF

v_call: TRBV7-9
j_call: TRBJ2-7
d_call: TRBD1
clone_size: .
cdr3_nt: TGTGCCAGCAGCCGGGACAGGGTGGATCCCTACGAGCAGTACTTC
cdr3_aa: CASSRDRVDPYEQYF

v_call: TRBV30
j_call: TRBJ2-5
d_call: .
clone_size: .
cdr3_nt: TGTGCCGGCCACCTCCCGGGGGCCCAGTACTTC
cdr3_aa: CAGHLPGAQYF

v_call: TRBV12-3/TRBV12-4
j_call: TRBJ2-3
d_call: TRBD2
clone_size: many
cdr3_nt: TGTGCCAGCAGGTCTACTAGCGGATTCACAGATACGCAGTATTTT
cdr3_aa: CASRSTSGFTDTQYF

v_call: TRBV5-6
j_call: TRBJ2-7
d_call: .
clone_size: few
cdr3_nt: TGTGCCAGCAGCTTGGCCGGTTACTACGAGCAGTACTTC
cdr3_aa: CASSLAGYYEQYF